The 24 T cell receptor beta chains listed next were all sequenced from one sample in a study of cytomegalovirus exposure and HLA in healthy donors. 60 Vbeta and 13 Jbeta primers were used in PCR. Clones were sequenced by immunoSEQ multiplex PCR, and TCRdb holds only the in-frame ones, with some missing. Its table lists around 52,000 clones. Sequencing was carried out using PBMCs. All receptors come from a man in his forties in good health and CMV-seropositive.

The chain uses TRBV6-5 and TRBJ1-3; TRBD1 might be the D (6 bases). V lost 4 bases to trimming and J lost 1 base, with 14 bases between them. The germline V gene encodes CDR1 MNHEY and CDR2 SVGAGI. The CDR3 covers 16 residues. CDR3 bases: TGTGCCAGCAGTTCCACACAGGGTAGATCTGGAAACACCATATATTTT. It codes for CASSSTQGRSGNTIYF.

This chain connects TRBV30 to TRBJ1-2; 7 bases agree with TRBD1. The CDR3 spans 13 residues. Germline V gene lookup returns CDR1 GTSNPN and CDR2 SVGIG (reference sequence). Losses at the gene ends were 3 bases for V and 2 bases for J; bases not matched to a gene: 3. The CDR3, as DNA: TGTGCCTGGAGGACAGGGAAAAACTATGGCTACACCTTC. Translated, it gives CAWRTGKNYGYTF.

This rearrangement joins TRBV5-1 to TRBJ2-1; D perhaps matches TRBD2 (5 bases). The CDR3 length is 14 residues. The V gene lost 5 bases and the J gene lost 1 base, with 10 bases spanning the gap. From germline, CDR1 is SGHRS and CDR2 YFSETQ. The CDR3 region is CASRTIPSYNEQFF. CDR3 sequence (DNA): TGCGCCAGCAGGACTATTCCATCCTACAATGAGCAGTTCTTC.

This rearrangement joins TRBV6-6 to TRBJ2-1; perhaps TRBD1 as D (5 bases). The V end was cut by 8 bases, the J end by 10 bases, with 24 bases between. This CDR3 has 15 amino acids. CDR1 and CDR2 from the germline V gene are MNHNY and SVGAGI (reference sequence). The CDR3 nucleotides are TGTGCCAGCGGGCATGGAGAAGCAGCAACAGGCGAGCAGTTCTTC. Translated: CASGHGEAATGEQFF.

The chain uses TRBV5-6 and TRBJ2-5; 9 bases align to TRBD2. Germline CDR1 reads SGHDT; CDR2 reads YYEEEE. This CDR3 has 14 amino acids. V gave up 7 bases and J gave up 5 bases; unmatched junction bases: 9. CDR3: CASRRGGVGETQYF. The CDR3 nucleotides are TGTGCCAGCCGGCGCGGGGGGGTCGGGGAGACCCAGTACTTC.

J is TRBJ2-3 and V is TRBV7-9; 7 positions agree with TRBD1. The V segment lost 5 bases and the J segment 2 bases; nucleotides outside the gene matches: 7. Germline values: CDR1 SEHNR, CDR2 FQNEAQ (reference sequence). The CDR3 runs 15 residues. In DNA form, the CDR3 reads TGTGCCAGCAGCGGATGGACAGGACCCACAGATACGCAGTATTTT. Residues: CASSGWTGPTDTQYF.

The rearrangement links TRBV5-6 to TRBJ1-6; tentatively, D is TRBD1 (5 bases). Trimming left V 0 bases short and J 4 bases short, with 11 bases between. The germline V gene encodes CDR1 SGHDT and CDR2 YYEEEE. There are 16 residues in the CDR3. The CDR3 coding sequence is TGTGCCAGCAGCTTGGTTCAGGGAACGTATAATTCACCCCTCCACTTT. This codes for CASSLVQGTYNSPLHF.

The genes are TRBV5-6 and TRBJ1-1; no reliable D call. Germline V gives CDR1 SGHDT, CDR2 YYEEEE. The CDR3 has 12 residues. Trimming removed 2 bases at V and 1 base at J, with 3 bases between. The CDR3 loop is CASSFRNTEAFF. The CDR3 DNA sequence: TGTGCCAGCAGCTTTAGGAACACTGAAGCTTTCTTT.

The V call is TRBV15, the J call TRBJ2-6; D is uncertain. V lost 7 bases, J lost 3 bases, and 10 bases lay in between. The length of the CDR3 is 14 residues. CDR1 and CDR2 from the germline V gene are LNHNV and YYDKDF (reference sequence). The CDR3: CATTYPSGANVLTF. The DNA for the CDR3 is TGTGCCACCACTTATCCCAGTGGGGCCAACGTCCTGACTTTC.

V and J are TRBV28 and TRBJ1-1, with D maybe TRBD1 (5 bases). The V end was cut by 8 bases, the J end by 2 bases, with 15 bases between. The CDR3 covers 14 residues. CDR1 is MDHEN and CDR2 is SYDVKM in the germline V gene. CDR3 nucleotides: TGTGCCAGCTTACCTCCTCAGGGAAACACTGAAGCTTTCTTT. Its protein product is CASLPPQGNTEAFF.

The V and J genes are TRBV7-9 and TRBJ1-3; D remains unclear. From germline, CDR1 is SEHNR and CDR2 FQNEAQ (reference sequence). The V and J ends lost 1 base and 3 bases respectively, with 13 bases between them. The CDR3 runs 16 residues. The CDR3 coding sequence is TGTGCCAGCAGCTTAGTGTCCGGACTTTATGGAAACACCATATATTTT. Translation gives CASSLVSGLYGNTIYF.

The V gene is TRBV4-1, the J gene TRBJ2-1; 12 bases are a match to TRBD2. V trimming: 5 bases; J trimming: 8 bases; junction bases outside the gene matches: 22. CDR1 is MGHRA and CDR2 is YSYEKL in the germline V gene. The CDR3 totals 20 residues. The CDR3 reads CASSFHLTTGTSGRSHEQFF. For the CDR3, the DNA is TGCGCCAGCAGCTTCCACCTCACGACAGGCACTAGCGGGAGGTCCCATGAGCAGTTCTTC.

This chain links TRBV2 with TRBJ1-4, with a weak D call TRBD1 (5 bases). CDR1 is SNHLY and CDR2 is FYNNEI in the germline V gene. Trimming stripped 8 bases from V and 7 bases from J, with 17 bases between. This CDR3 comprises 14 residues. The CDR3 here is CASFPGTGGEKLFF. The CDR3 region has the DNA TGTGCCAGCTTCCCCGGGACTGGAGGTGAAAAACTGTTTTTT.

The chain joins TRBV5-1 to TRBJ2-7; maybe TRBD1 (5 bases). Germline V lookup: CDR1 SGHRS, CDR2 YFSETQ. Trimming pared 3 bases from V and 3 bases from J, leaving 13 bases between. This CDR3 region has 14 residues. CDR3 residues: CASSWTPGLYEQYF. CDR3 nucleotide sequence: TGCGCCAGCAGCTGGACACCAGGCCTCTACGAGCAGTACTTC.

A remark on this clone: One junction end does not reproduce the germline sequence, and a read error may be involved. This chain links TRBV7-7 with TRBJ2-5, with 14 nucleotides matching TRBD2. This CDR3 is built from 17 residues. Germline CDR1 SSHAT, CDR2 FNYEAQ (reference sequence). The chain's CDR3 is CASSLGGLAGGRETQYF. The DNA for the CDR3 is TGTGCTAGCAGCTTAGGAGGACTAGCGGGGGGCCGGGAGACCCAGTACTTC.

The chain is built from TRBV18 and TRBJ2-2, with 10 bases lining up with TRBD1. Germline V gene sequence: CDR1 KGHSH, CDR2 LQKENI. The CDR3 extends over 15 amino acids. V gave up 3 bases and J gave up 4 bases; unmatched junction bases: 2. The CDR3 spells CASSPTGGFTGELFF. CDR3 DNA: TGTGCCAGCTCACCGACAGGGGGCTTCACCGGGGAGCTGTTTTTT. The variable domain in full, completed from reference TRBV18 and TRBJ2-2, reads NAGVMQNPRHLVRRRGQEARLRCSPMKGHSHVYWYRQLPEEGLKFMVYLQKENIIDESGMPKERFSAEFPKEGPSILRIQQVVRGDSAAYFCASSPTGGFTGELFFGEGSRLTVL.

The chain recombines TRBV18 with TRBJ2-7; the D is unclear. Trimming shortened V by 4 bases and J by 4 bases, and 11 bases separated the two germline ends. The CDR3 runs to 13 residues. Germline V gene lookup returns CDR1 KGHSH and CDR2 LQKENI. CDR3: CASSLGSEYEQYF. As DNA, the CDR3 is TGTGCCAGCTCACTCGGGTCAGAATACGAGCAGTACTTC.

V gene TRBV4-1 combines with J gene TRBJ1-1; D is unclear. Trimming removed 0 bases at V and 3 bases at J, with 5 bases between. There are 13 residues in the CDR3. Per the germline V gene, CDR1 is MGHRA and CDR2 is YSYEKL. CDR3 residues: CASSQDTDTEAFF. The CDR3 bases are TGCGCCAGCAGCCAAGATACGGACACTGAAGCTTTCTTT.

This sequence joins TRBV30 and TRBJ2-7; D perhaps matches TRBD1 (6 bases). CDR3 length: 13 amino acids. From germline, CDR1 is GTSNPN and CDR2 SVGIG (reference sequence). Trimming cost V 2 bases and J 9 bases, with 17 bases left between them. CDR3 sequence reads: CAWSSTGTSAQYF. For the CDR3, the DNA is TGTGCCTGGAGTTCCACAGGGACGTCGGCGCAGTACTTC.

The chain carries TRBV7-3 and TRBJ1-2; D is undetermined. The CDR3 contains 15 residues. CDR1 is SGHTA, CDR2 FQGTGA, per germline. V lost 2 bases and J lost 0, with 10 bases in between. CDR3 DNA: TGTGCCAGCAGCTTATTTGACAAGACTAACTATGGCTACACCTTC. This encodes CASSLFDKTNYGYTF.

The V call is TRBV30, the J call TRBJ2-1; 10 bases are a match to TRBD1. Unmatched junction bases numbered 3, after V lost 3 bases and J lost 4 bases. The germline V gene encodes CDR1 GTSNPN and CDR2 SVGIG (reference sequence). CDR3 length: 14 amino acids. Here the CDR3 DNA reads TGTGCCTGGAGCGGGGACAGGGGTTACAATGAGCAGTTCTTC. Encoded protein: CAWSGDRGYNEQFF.

This chain links TRBV19 with TRBJ2-5, with 9 bases identical to TRBD2. Per the germline V gene, CDR1 is LNHDA and CDR2 is SQIVND (reference sequence). J gave up 4 bases and V 4 bases, and 4 bases lay outside the gene matches. The length of the CDR3 is 14 residues. Here the CDR3 reads CASSNRGGVETQYF. In DNA, the CDR3 is TGTGCCAGTAGTAACCGCGGGGGGGTAGAGACCCAGTACTTC.

This chain joins TRBV6-5 and TRBJ2-4, with D possibly matching TRBD1 (6 bases). Germline lookup yields CDR1 MNHEY and CDR2 SVGAGI. CDR3 length: 15 residues. The V end was cut by 8 bases, the J end by 5 bases, with 19 bases between. In nucleotides, the CDR3 is TGTGCCAGCGCTTCGGCACAGGGTTATGAAAACATTCAGTACTTC. This translates into CASASAQGYENIQYF.

The chain is built from TRBV7-9 and TRBJ2-3; the D gene is possibly TRBD2 (5 bases). This CDR3 is 13 amino acids long. From germline, CDR1 is SEHNR and CDR2 FQNEAQ (reference sequence). Trimming left V 2 bases short and J 6 bases short, with 9 bases between. CDR3 sequence: CASSLPTGDTQYF. In DNA form, the CDR3 reads TGTGCCAGCAGCTTACCCACGGGGGATACGCAGTATTTT.